Sequencing of this T cell receptor (beta chain) was carried out in a study of T-cell memory formation after mild COVID-19. Study-level results: Balance between CD4 and CD8 was seen in clones contracting day 15 to 85, and a CD4+ lean was seen in later expanders.

TCRdb reprocessed the 5' RACE reads via MiXCR and lists one record per CDR3 protein. The data contain 40,000 to 60,000 distinct CDR3 sequences, approximately 8% of them singletons. CDR3 length: 16 amino acids. Germline CDR1 SGHRS, CDR2 YFSETQ. To note about this clonotype: No antigen is known for it. One end of the junction fails to match germline, which may point to a read error.

This sequence joins TRBV5-1 and TRBJ2-5, with 13 nucleotides matching TRBD2. The sample taken for sequencing was PBMCs or a T cell subset sorted from them (not recorded which). The clonotype originates from a man between 18 and 35 years old who had mild COVID-19 (a few samples of this study predate the infection). Cell type and time point are not known. The CDR3 DNA follows: TGCGCCAGCAGCCCCGGGACTAGCGGGGCCCAAGAGACCAAGTACTTC. Amino acids: CASSPGTSGAQETKYF.